Below are 8 T cell receptor beta chains sequenced from a single sample in a study of blood T cells in healthy people across ages. The use of a sample-barcoded 5' primer and a J-beta primer mix characterized a second PCR of roughly 7 to 12 cycles. TCRdb re-called the 5' RACE reads with MiXCR, one entry per CDR3 protein. The data hold roughly 1.5 million distinct CDR3 sequences, with approximately 43% observed a single time. Sequenced input: blood. All receptors come from a woman under 30 in good health.

The genes are TRBV20-1 and TRBJ1-2; 7 bases match TRBD1. Trimming took 4 bases from V and 8 from J; bases not matched to a gene: 10. CDR3 length: 13 amino acids. The germline V gene has CDR1 DFQATT and CDR2 SNEGSKA (reference sequence). The CDR3 reads CSAKDRKRRGYTF. Here the CDR3 DNA reads TGCAGTGCTAAGGACAGGAAGCGTCGAGGCTACACCTTC.

The genes are TRBV12-3 or TRBV12-4 and TRBJ2-3; 12 bases match TRBD2. J gave up 4 bases and V 3 bases, and 8 bases lay outside the gene matches. This CDR3 is built from 17 residues. This chain's CDR3 is CASSFRTSGAFADTQYF. Written as DNA, the CDR3 is TGTGCCAGCAGTTTTAGGACTAGCGGGGCATTCGCAGATACGCAGTATTTT.

The chain recombines TRBV29-1 with TRBJ1-2, with D hard to call. The CDR3 contains 13 residues. The germline CDR1 and CDR2 sequences are SQVTM and ANQGSEA. Trimming stripped 5 bases from V and 0 bases from J, with 10 bases between. CDR3 loop: CSVTRLANYGYTF. The CDR3 coding sequence is TGCAGCGTTACTCGTTTAGCTAACTATGGCTACACCTTC. The entire variable domain, with the rest obtained from reference TRBV29-1 and TRBJ1-2, is as follows: SAVISQKPSRDICQRGTSLTIQCQVDSQVTMMFWYRQQPGQSLTLIATANQGSEATYESGFVIDKFPISRPNLTFSTLTVSNMSPEDSSIYLCSVTRLANYGYTFGSGTRLTVV.

V is TRBV4-1 and J is TRBJ1-4, with 7 bases that match TRBD1. The germline V gene encodes CDR1 MGHRA and CDR2 YSYEKL. This CDR3 comprises 15 residues. Trimming at V came to 2 bases and at J to 4 bases, leaving 4 bases not matched to a gene. The CDR3: CASSQIGQVNEKLFF. CDR3 bases: TGCGCCAGCAGCCAAATAGGACAGGTTAATGAAAAACTGTTTTTT.

The chain is built from TRBV27 and TRBJ2-1; 13 nucleotides line up with TRBD2. Germline lookup yields CDR1 MNHEY and CDR2 SMNVEV (reference sequence). The length of the CDR3 is 16 residues. V trimming: 7 bases; J trimming: 6 bases; junction bases outside the gene matches: 9. CDR3 amino acids: CASTRPLAGGGNEQFF. Written as DNA, the CDR3 is TGTGCCAGCACCCGTCCACTAGCGGGAGGGGGCAATGAGCAGTTCTTC.

This clonotype was seen more than once but under ten times. This chain uses TRBV6-2 or TRBV6-3 with TRBJ1-2, with D perhaps TRBD1 (5 bases). The V and J ends lost 7 bases and 5 bases respectively, with 20 bases between them. CDR3 length equals 15 residues. Germline V gene data show CDR1 as MNHEY and CDR2 as SVGEGT. CDR3: CASNTQDSSWYGYTF. The CDR3 region has the DNA TGTGCCAGCAATACCCAAGACAGTAGTTGGTATGGCTACACCTTC.

The rearrangement uses TRBV6-2 or TRBV6-3 and TRBJ2-1; no clear D gene. V dropped 5 bases and J dropped 9 bases, with 11 bases sitting between them. Germline lookup yields CDR1 MNHEY and CDR2 SVGEGT. The CDR3 consists of 12 residues. This CDR3 reads CASSISTREQFF. CDR3 DNA: TGTGCCAGCAGTATCTCGACCCGTGAGCAGTTCTTC.

The chain employs TRBV7-2 and TRBJ1-1; 8 bases align to TRBD1. The CDR3 covers 14 residues. Germline V gene sequence: CDR1 SGHTA, CDR2 FQGNSA. After removal of 3 bases from V and 6 bases from J, the junction contained 6 bases not matched to a gene. The CDR3 region has the DNA TGTGCCAGCAGCTTCCCTGACAGGGGTGCTGAAGCTTTCTTT. Translating gives CASSFPDRGAEAFF.